This section outlines one T cell receptor (beta chain) sequence together with its context. This sample is drawn from a study of cytomegalovirus exposure and HLA in healthy donors. 13 Jbeta primers and 60 Vbeta primers were used for the PCR. Method: immunoSEQ multiplex PCR; TCRdb's copy keeps in-frame clones and lacks some. This table holds some 110,000 clones, 79% found once. Trimming took 0 bases from V and 5 from J, leaving 12 bases between them. The CDR3 has 15 amino acids. From germline, CDR1 is SGHRS and CDR2 YFSETQ. The chain couples TRBV5-1 to TRBJ2-4; D is ambiguous. The clonotype comes from a woman aged 18-29 years in good health and CMV-seropositive. The sequencing input was PBMCs. The CDR3 nucleotides are TGCGCCAGCAGCTTGGTACCCGGTATCCAAAACATTCAGTACTTC. Translating gives CASSLVPGIQNIQYF.